This T cell receptor beta chain appears in the sequencing data of a study of T cells in Graves' hyperthyroidism and ophthalmopathy. The diagnoses drew upon clinical symptoms, serum thyroxine and TRAb, thyroid ultrasound and orbital computed tomography. CDR1 is MNHNS and CDR2 is SASEGT in the germline V gene. The CDR3 extends over 15 amino acids. J lost 4 bases, V lost 3 bases, and 5 bases had no gene match. This clonotype has a count of ten or more. Researchers took RNA transcripts and amplified the TCR beta CDR3 regions from them. TCR CDR3 regions were first amplified by RT-PCR with HTBI primers. TCRdb passed the multiplex PCR reads through MiXCR, listing each CDR3 protein once. This table holds roughly 280,000 distinct CDR3 sequences, around 22% found once.

J is TRBJ2-7 and V is TRBV6-1; 11 nucleotides match TRBD2. The receptor was derived from a man aged 30 to 45 with Graves' ophthalmopathy. Input material: blood. In DNA, the CDR3 is TGTGCCAGCAGTGACACTAGCGGGAGTGGGTACGAGCAGTACTTC. Protein sequence: CASSDTSGSGYEQYF.